Sequencing of this TCR beta chain was carried out in a study of monozygotic twins with inflammatory bowel disease. This CDR3 contains 15 residues. With the 5' RACE reads reprocessed, TCRdb shows one record per CDR3 protein and no DNA. Its table records about 170,000 distinct CDR3 sequences. Sequencing was performed on blood. This receptor was obtained from a human donor with ulcerative colitis or Crohn's disease, or a healthy co-twin of an affected twin (not recorded which). V gene TRBV12-3 or TRBV12-4 combines with J gene TRBJ2-1; TCRdb outputs TRBD2, but without DNA this stays unchecked. CDR3 residues: CASSLRAGGRNEQFF.